These T cell receptor beta chains were read from a single sample in a study of Graves' ophthalmopathy and Graves' hyperthyroidism. Each CDR3 protein is one row after TCRdb ran MiXCR on the multiplex PCR reads. The data hold 200,000 to 300,000 distinct CDR3 sequences, with 45% observed a single time. What was sequenced was peripheral blood. The receptor set was obtained from an adult man with Graves' ophthalmopathy. Each CDR3 is given with its conserved first and last residue. A D gene is named only where the DNA matches it firmly. Size is stated for part of the rows, as once, few or many counts, or as a class when the clone is expanded.

>-|-|TRBV2|TRBJ1-3|16
TGTGCCAGCGATCTCAGACTTGCCCACTCTGGAAACACCATATATTTT
CASDLRLAHSGNTIYF
>-|once|TRBV12-3/TRBV12-4|TRBJ1-4|17
TGTGCCAGCAGTCGCTGGACACCGATACTTCGGGGGGAAAAACTGTTTTTT
CASSRWTPILRGEKLFF
>-|-|TRBV20-1|TRBJ1-5|15
TGCAGTGCTAGTTATTCAATGGGGGTTCGTCAGCCCCAGCATTTT
CSASYSMGVRQPQHF
>TRBD1|-|TRBV6-2/TRBV6-3|TRBJ1-2|13
TGTGCCAGCAATATCGACAGGGGGGATGGCTACACCTTC
CASNIDRGDGYTF
>-|once|TRBV10-3|TRBJ2-7|13
TGTGCCAGCACTGGTGGGAATTCCTACGAGCAGTACTTC
CASTGGNSYEQYF
>-|few|TRBV10-2|TRBJ1-1|13
TGCGCCAGCAGAAACGGGGGGATCACTGAAGCTTTCTTT
CASRNGGITEAFF
>TRBD1|-|TRBV7-6|TRBJ2-5|15
TGTGCCAGCAGCCCGGACAGGGCTCTCCAAGAGACCCAGTACTTC
CASSPDRALQETQYF
>-|few|TRBV9|TRBJ2-6|14
TGTGCTCTACCTGGCGGCTCTGGGGCCAACGTCCTGACTTTC
CALPGGSGANVLTF
>TRBD2|few|TRBV7-9|TRBJ2-5|14
TGTGCCAGCAGCCCGACTAGCGGTAGTGAGACCCAGTACTTC
CASSPTSGSETQYF
>-|-|TRBV7-2|TRBJ2-7|14
TGTGCCAGCAGCCAGTCCTTGAGCTCCTACGAGCAGTACTTC
CASSQSLSSYEQYF
>TRBD2|many|TRBV7-9|TRBJ2-7|15
TGTGCCAGCAGCCGGGGACTAGCGGGGAGATACGAGCAGTACTTC
CASSRGLAGRYEQYF
>-|-|TRBV20-1|TRBJ1-6|13
TGCAGTGCTAGAGGGGCCATGAATTCACCCCTCCACTTT
CSARGAMNSPLHF
>-|-|TRBV10-3|TRBJ2-7|16
TGTGCCACCAGTGATTTGTCACGGGGACCTCCCTACGAGCAGTACTTC
CATSDLSRGPPYEQYF
>-|-|TRBV20-1|TRBJ2-7|14
TGCAGTGCCCGACCTGGGACGTTCTCCTACGAGCAGTACTTC
CSARPGTFSYEQYF
>TRBD1|-|TRBV13|TRBJ2-7|14
TGTGCCAGCAGCTCTCGACAGGGGGTCTACGAGCAGTACTTC
CASSSRQGVYEQYF
>-|-|TRBV11-3|TRBJ1-4|14
TGTGCCAGCAGCTTAGAGGGGGACGGTGAAAAACTGTTTTTT
CASSLEGDGEKLFF
>-|many|TRBV29-1|TRBJ2-7|11
TGCAGCGTTGAAGATCGATACGAGCAGTACTTC
CSVEDRYEQYF
>TRBD2|-|TRBV7-3|TRBJ2-2|14
TGTGCCAGCAGCTTAAAGCGGGATTACGGGGAGCTGTTTTTT
CASSLKRDYGELFF
>TRBD1|few|TRBV6-5|TRBJ1-6|14
TGTGCCAGCAGTGTTCAGGGGGCAGGTTCACCCCTCCACTTT
CASSVQGAGSPLHF